The sequence of this T cell receptor beta chain was determined in a study of blood T cell repertoires in COVID-19. On the study more broadly: The study drew acute and convalescent COVID-19 samples from the United States, Italy and Spain. T cells, B-cell-depleted T cells, or PBMCs provided the cDNA or gDNA that served as material.

This CDR3 contains 15 residues. The V and J ends lost 3 bases and 6 bases respectively, with 17 bases between them. Germline lookup yields CDR1 SGHVS and CDR2 FQNEAQ. In the study's own analysis: How many nucleated cells were present was estimated from reference gene primer amplification. Libraries were prepared by immunoSEQ multiplex PCR; TCRdb keeps only in-frame clonotypes and omits some of them. D and trimming were read from the DNA, whereas the V and J calls and clone size are those reported in that table. The table lists a few hundred thousand clones, about nine tenths of them singletons. The TCR was taken from a man younger than 45 who had recovered from COVID-19. The genes are TRBV7-8 and TRBJ1-1; no clear D. Sequences were obtained from peripheral blood. The CDR3 is CASSLVSRREAEAFF. In DNA form, the CDR3 reads TGTGCCAGCAGCTTGGTTTCCCGACGAGAGGCTGAAGCTTTCTTT.